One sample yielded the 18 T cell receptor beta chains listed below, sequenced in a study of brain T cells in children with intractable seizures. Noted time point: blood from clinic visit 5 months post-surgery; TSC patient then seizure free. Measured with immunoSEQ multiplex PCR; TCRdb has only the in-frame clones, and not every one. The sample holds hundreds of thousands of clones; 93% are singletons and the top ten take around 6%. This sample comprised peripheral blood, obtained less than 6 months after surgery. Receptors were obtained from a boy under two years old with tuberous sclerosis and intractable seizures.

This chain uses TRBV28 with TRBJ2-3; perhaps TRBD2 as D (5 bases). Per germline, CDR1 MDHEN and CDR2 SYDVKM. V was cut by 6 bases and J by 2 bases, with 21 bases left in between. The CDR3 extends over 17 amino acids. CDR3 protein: CASRPMYEGAYTDTQYF. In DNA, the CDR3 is TGTGCCAGCAGGCCAATGTACGAGGGCGCTTACACAGATACGCAGTATTTT.

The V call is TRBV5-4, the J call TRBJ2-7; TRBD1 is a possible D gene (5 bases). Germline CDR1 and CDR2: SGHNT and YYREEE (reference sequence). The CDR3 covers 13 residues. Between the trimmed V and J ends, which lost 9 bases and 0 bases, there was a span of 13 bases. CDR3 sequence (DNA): TGTGCCACCGGACATCAGAGCTCCTACGAGCAGTACTTC. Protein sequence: CATGHQSSYEQYF.

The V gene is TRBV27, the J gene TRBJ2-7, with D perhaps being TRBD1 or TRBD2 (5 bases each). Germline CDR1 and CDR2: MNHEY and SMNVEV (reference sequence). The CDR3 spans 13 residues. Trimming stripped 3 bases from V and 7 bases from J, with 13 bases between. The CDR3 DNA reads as TGTGCCAGCAGTTTGGGGCCGGGCGGGGAGCAGTACTTC. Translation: CASSLGPGGEQYF.

As DNA, the CDR3 is TGTGCCAGCAGCCTGACAGGAAGCTTCGAGCAGTACTTC. This sequence encodes CASSLTGSFEQYF. The chain couples TRBV5-4 to TRBJ2-7; D perhaps matches TRBD1 (6 bases). The V gene's germline CDR1 is SGHNT and CDR2 YYREEE (reference sequence). The CDR3 length is 13 residues. V was clipped by 4 bases and J by 6 bases, with 14 bases between them.

CDR3 residues: CASSQVSLTNTGELFF. The CDR3 region has the DNA TGTGCCAGCAGCCAAGTATCCCTAACCAACACCGGGGAGCTGTTTTTT. The chain has TRBV14 and TRBJ2-2; D not certain. Germline CDR1 SGHDN, CDR2 FVKESK. The CDR3 spans 16 residues. Trimming took off 1 base at V and 2 bases at J, with 11 bases between the two ends.

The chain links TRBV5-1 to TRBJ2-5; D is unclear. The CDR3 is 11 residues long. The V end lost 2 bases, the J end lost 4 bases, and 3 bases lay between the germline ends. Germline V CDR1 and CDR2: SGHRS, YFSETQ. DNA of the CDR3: TGCGCCAGCAGCTTCAGAGAGACCCAGTACTTC. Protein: CASSFRETQYF.

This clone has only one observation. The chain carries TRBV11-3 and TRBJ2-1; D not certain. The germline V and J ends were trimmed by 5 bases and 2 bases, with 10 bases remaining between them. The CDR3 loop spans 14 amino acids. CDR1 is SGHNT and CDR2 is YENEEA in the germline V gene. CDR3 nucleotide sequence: TGTGCCAGCAGCCCCCGAGACACCTACAATGAGCAGTTCTTC. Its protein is CASSPRDTYNEQFF.

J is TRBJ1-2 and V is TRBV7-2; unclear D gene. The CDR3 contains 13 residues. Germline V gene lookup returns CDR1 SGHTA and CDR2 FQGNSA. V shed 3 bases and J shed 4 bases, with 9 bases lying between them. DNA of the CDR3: TGTGCCAGCAGCTTTAAACACCCCTATGGCTACACCTTC. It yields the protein CASSFKHPYGYTF.

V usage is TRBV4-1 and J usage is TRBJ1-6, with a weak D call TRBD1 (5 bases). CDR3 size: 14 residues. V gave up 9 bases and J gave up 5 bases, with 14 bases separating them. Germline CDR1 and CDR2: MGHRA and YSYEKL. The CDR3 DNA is TGCGCCAGTTCCGGACACGGAAATAATTCACCCCTCCACTTT. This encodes CASSGHGNNSPLHF.

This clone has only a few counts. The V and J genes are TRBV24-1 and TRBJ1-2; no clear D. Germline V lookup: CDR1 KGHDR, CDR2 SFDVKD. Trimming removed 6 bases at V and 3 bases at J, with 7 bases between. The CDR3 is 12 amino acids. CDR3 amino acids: CATSKRDYGYTF. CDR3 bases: TGTGCCACCAGTAAGCGGGACTATGGCTACACCTTC.

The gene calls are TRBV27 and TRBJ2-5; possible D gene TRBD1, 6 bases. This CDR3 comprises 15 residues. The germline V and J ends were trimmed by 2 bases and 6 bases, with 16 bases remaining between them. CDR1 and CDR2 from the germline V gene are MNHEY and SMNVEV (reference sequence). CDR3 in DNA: TGTGCCAGCAGTTTAACCTATACAGGGTCGAAGACCCAGTACTTC. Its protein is CASSLTYTGSKTQYF.

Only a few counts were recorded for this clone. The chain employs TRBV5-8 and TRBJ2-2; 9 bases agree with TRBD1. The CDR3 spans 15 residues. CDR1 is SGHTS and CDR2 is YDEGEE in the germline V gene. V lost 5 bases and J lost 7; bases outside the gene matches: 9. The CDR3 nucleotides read TGTGCCAGCAGGAGAACAGGGGGCCCAAACGGGGAGCTGTTTTTT. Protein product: CASRRTGGPNGELFF.

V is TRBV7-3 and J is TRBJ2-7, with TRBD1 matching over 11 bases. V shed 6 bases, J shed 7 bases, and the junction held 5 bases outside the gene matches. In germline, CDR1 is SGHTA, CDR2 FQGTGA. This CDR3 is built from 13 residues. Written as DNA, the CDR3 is TGTGCCAGCAGTTCGGACAGGGGGCGGGAGCAGTACTTC. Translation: CASSSDRGREQYF.

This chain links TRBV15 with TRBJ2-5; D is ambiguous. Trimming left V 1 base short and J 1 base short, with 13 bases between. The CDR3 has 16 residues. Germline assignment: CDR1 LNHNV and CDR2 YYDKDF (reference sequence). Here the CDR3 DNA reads TGTGCCACCAGCAGAGGTGCTTTCGGGTCCCAAGAGACCCAGTACTTC. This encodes CATSRGAFGSQETQYF.

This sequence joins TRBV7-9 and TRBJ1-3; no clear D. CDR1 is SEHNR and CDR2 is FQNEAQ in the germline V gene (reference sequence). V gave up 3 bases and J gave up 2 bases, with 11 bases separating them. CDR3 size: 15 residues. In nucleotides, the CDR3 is TGTGCCAGCAGCTTCGCTTCGCAGGCTGGAAACACCATATATTTT. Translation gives CASSFASQAGNTIYF. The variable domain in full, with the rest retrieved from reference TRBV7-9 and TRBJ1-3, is DTGVSQNPRHKITKRGQNVTFRCDPISEHNRLYWYRQTLGQGPEFLTYFQNEAQLEKSRLLSDRFSAERPKGSFSTLEIQRTEQGDSAMYLCASSFASQAGNTIYFGEGSWLTVV.

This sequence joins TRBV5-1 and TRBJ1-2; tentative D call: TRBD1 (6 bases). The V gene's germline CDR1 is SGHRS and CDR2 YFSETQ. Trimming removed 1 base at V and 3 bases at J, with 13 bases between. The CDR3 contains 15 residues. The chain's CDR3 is CASSLLGGADYGYTF. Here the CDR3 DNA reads TGCGCCAGCAGCTTGTTGGGGGGCGCGGACTATGGCTACACCTTC.

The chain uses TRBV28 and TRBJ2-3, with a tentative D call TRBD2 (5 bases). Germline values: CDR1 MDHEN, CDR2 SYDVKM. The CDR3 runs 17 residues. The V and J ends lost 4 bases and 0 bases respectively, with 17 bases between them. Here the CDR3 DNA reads TGTGCCAGCAGTTGGACCGGAGGTCCACCTAGCACAGATACGCAGTATTTT. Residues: CASSWTGGPPSTDTQYF.

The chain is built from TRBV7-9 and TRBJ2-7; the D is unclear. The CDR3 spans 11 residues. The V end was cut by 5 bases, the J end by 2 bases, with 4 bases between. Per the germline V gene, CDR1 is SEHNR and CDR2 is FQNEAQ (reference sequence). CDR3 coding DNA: TGTGCCAGCAGCCCCACCTACGAGCAGTACTTC. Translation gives CASSPTYEQYF.